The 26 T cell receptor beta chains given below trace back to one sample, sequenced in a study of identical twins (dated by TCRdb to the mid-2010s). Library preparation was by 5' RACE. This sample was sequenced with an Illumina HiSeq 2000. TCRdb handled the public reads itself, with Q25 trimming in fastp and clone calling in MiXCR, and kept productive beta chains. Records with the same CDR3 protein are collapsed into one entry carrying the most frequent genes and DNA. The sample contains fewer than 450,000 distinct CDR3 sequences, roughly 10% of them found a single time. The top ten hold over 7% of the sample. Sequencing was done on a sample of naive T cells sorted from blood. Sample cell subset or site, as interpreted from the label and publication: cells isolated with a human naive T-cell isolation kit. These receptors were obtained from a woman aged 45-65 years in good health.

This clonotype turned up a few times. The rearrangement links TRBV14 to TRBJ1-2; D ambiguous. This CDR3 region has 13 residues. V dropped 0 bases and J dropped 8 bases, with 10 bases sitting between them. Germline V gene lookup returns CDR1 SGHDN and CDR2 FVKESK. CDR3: CASSQEEGWGYTF. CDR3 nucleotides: TGTGCCAGCAGCCAAGAAGAGGGCTGGGGCTACACCTTC.

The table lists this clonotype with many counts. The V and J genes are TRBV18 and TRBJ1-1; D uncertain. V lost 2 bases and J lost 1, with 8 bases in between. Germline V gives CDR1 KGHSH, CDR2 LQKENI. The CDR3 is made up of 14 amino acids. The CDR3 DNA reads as TGTGCCAGCTCACCAGTGGCAGGGAACACTGAAGCTTTCTTT. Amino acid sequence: CASSPVAGNTEAFF.

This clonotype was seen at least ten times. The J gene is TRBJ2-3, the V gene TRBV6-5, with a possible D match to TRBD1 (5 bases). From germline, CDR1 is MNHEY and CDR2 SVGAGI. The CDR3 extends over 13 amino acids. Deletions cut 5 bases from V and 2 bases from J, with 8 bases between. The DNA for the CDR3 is TGTGCCAGCAGTACCAGGGACACAGATACGCAGTATTTT. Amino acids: CASSTRDTDTQYF.

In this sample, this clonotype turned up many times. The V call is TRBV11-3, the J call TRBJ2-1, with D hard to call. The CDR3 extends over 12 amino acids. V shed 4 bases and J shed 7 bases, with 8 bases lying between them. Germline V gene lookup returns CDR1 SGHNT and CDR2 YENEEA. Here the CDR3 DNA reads TGTGCCAGCAGCTCCATGGGGAATGAGCAGTTCTTC. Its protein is CASSSMGNEQFF.

The CDR3 loop reads CASSEVYRNNQPQHF. The CDR3 nucleotides read TGTGCCAGCAGTGAAGTTTACCGGAACAATCAGCCCCAGCATTTT. The chain has TRBV2 and TRBJ1-5; the D is unclear. The V end was cut by 1 base, the J end by 3 bases, with 10 bases between. The V gene's germline CDR1 is SNHLY and CDR2 FYNNEI. CDR3 length: 15 amino acids.

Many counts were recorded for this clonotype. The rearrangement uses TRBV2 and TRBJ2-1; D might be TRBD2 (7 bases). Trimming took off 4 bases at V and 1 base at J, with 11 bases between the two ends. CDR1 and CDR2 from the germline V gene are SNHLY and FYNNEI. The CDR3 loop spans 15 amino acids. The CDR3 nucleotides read TGTGCCAGCAGTGTACAGGGAGGGTCCTACAATGAGCAGTTCTTC. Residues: CASSVQGGSYNEQFF.

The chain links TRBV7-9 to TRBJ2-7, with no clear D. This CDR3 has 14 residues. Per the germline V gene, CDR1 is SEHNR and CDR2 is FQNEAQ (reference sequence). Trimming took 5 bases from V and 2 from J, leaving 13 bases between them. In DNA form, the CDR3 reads TGTGCCAGCAGCAACCGTGCCCACACCTACGAGCAGTACTTC. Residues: CASSNRAHTYEQYF.

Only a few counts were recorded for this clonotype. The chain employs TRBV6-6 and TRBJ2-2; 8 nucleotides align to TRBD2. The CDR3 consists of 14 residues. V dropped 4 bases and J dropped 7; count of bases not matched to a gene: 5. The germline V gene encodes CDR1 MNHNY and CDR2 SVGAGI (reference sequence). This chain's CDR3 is CASSSAGGDGELFF. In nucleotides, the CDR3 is TGTGCCAGCAGTTCCGCGGGAGGAGACGGGGAGCTGTTTTTT.

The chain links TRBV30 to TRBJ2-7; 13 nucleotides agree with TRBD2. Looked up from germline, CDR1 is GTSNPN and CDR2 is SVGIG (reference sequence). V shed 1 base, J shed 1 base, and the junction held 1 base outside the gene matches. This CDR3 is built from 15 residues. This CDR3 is CAWSGGLAGSYEQYV. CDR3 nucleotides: TGTGCCTGGAGTGGGGGACTAGCGGGATCCTACGAGCAGTACGTC.

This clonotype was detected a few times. This CDR3 is CATSDLGLAGISTDTQYF. The CDR3 DNA reads TGTGCCACCAGTGATTTGGGCCTAGCGGGCATAAGCACAGATACGCAGTATTTT. This chain joins TRBV24-1 and TRBJ2-3; 8 positions agree with TRBD2. V trimming: 0 bases; J trimming: 0 bases; junction bases outside the gene matches: 7. The CDR3 runs to 18 residues. The germline gives CDR1 KGHDR, CDR2 SFDVKD.

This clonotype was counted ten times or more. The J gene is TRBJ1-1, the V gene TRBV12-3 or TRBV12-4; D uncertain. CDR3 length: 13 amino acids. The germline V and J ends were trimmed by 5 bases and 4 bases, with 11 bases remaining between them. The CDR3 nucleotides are TGTGCCAGCAGTGGTGTCTGGGCCACTGAAGCTTTCTTT. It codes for CASSGVWATEAFF.

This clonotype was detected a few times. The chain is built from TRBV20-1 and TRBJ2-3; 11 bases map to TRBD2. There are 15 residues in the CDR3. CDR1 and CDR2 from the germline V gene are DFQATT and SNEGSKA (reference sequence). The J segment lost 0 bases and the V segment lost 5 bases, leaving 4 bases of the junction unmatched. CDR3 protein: CSAWTSGFSTDTQYF. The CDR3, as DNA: TGCAGTGCTTGGACTAGCGGGTTTAGCACAGATACGCAGTATTTT.

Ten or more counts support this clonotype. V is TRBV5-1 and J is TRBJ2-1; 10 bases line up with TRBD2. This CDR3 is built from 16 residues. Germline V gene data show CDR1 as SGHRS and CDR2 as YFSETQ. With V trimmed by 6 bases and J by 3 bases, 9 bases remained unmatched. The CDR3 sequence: CASNKRTSGFYNEQFF. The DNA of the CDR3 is TGCGCCAGCAACAAAAGGACTAGCGGTTTCTACAATGAGCAGTTCTTC.

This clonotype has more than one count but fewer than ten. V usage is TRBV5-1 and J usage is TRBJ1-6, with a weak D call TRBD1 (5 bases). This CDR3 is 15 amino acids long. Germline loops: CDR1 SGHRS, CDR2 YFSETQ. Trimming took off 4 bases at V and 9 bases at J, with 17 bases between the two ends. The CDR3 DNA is TGCGCCAGCAGCCCGGAGTCAGGGATAGGTTCACCCCTCCACTTT. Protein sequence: CASSPESGIGSPLHF.

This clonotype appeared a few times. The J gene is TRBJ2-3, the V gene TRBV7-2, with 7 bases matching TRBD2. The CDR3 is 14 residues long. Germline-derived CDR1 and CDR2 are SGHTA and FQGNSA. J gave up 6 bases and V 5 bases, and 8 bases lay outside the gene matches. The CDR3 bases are TGTGCCAGCAGCACTCCGGGAGGTAGGGATACGCAGTATTTT. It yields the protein CASSTPGGRDTQYF. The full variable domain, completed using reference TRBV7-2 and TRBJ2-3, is GAGVSQSPSNKVTEKGKDVELRCDPISGHTALYWYRQSLGQGLEFLIYFQGNSAPDKSGLPSDRFSAERTGGSVSTLTIQRTQQEDSAVYLCASSTPGGRDTQYFGPGTRLTVL.

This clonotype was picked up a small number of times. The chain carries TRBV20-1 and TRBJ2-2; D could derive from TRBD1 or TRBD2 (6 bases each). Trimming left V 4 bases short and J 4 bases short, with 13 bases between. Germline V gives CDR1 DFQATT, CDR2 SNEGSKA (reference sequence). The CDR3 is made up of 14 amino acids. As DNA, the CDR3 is TGCAGTGCTAAATCACAGGGAGGCACCGGGGAGCTGTTTTTT. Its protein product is CSAKSQGGTGELFF.

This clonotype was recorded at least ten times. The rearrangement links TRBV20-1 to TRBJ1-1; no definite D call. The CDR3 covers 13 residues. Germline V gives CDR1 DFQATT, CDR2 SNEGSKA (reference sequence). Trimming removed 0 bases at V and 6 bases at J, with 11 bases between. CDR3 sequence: CSARDHFWAEAFF. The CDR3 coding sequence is TGCAGTGCTAGAGATCATTTTTGGGCTGAAGCTTTCTTT.

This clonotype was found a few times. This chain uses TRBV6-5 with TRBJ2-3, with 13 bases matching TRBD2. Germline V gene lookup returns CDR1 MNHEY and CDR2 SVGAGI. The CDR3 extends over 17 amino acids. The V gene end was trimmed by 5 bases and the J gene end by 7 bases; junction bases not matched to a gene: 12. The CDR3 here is CASSGLAGAKKPNTQYF. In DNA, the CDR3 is TGTGCCAGCAGTGGACTAGCGGGAGCCAAAAAGCCAAATACGCAGTATTTT.

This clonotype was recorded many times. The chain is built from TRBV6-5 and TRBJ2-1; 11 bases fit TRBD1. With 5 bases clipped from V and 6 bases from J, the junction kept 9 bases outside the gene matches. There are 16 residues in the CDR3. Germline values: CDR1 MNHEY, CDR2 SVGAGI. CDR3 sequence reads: CASSRLGQGDRNEQFF. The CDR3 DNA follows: TGTGCCAGCAGTCGACTGGGACAGGGGGATCGCAATGAGCAGTTCTTC.

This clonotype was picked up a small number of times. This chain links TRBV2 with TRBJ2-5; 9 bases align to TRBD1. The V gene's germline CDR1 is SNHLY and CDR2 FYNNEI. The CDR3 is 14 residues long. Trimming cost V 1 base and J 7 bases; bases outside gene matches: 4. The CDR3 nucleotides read TGTGCCAGCAGTGAAGACAGGGGGCGCGGGACCCAGTACTTC. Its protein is CASSEDRGRGTQYF.

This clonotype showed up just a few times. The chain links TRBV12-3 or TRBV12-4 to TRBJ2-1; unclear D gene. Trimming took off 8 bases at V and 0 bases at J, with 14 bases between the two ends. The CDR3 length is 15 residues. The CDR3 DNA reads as TGTGCCAGCGGCCTTTCAATGGGCTCCTACAATGAGCAGTTCTTC. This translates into CASGLSMGSYNEQFF.

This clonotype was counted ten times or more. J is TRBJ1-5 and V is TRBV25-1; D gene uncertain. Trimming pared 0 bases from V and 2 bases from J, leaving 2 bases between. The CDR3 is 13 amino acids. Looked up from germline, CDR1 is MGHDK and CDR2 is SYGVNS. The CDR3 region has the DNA TGTGCCAGCAGTGAATATGGCAATCAGCCCCAGCATTTT. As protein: CASSEYGNQPQHF.

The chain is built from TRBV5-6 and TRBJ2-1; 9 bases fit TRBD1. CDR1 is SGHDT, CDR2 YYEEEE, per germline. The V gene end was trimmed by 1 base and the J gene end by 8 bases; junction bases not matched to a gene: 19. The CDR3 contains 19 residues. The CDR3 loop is CASSLTIERGQGGRYEQFF. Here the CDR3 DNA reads TGTGCCAGCAGCTTGACAATCGAGCGGGGACAGGGAGGTCGGTATGAGCAGTTCTTC. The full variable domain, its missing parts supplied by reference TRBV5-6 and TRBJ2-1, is DAGVTQSPTHLIKTRGQQVTLRCSPKSGHDTVSWYQQALGQGPQFIFQYYEEEERQRGNFPDRFSGHQFPNYSSELNVNALLLGDSALYLCASSLTIERGQGGRYEQFFGPGTRLTVL.

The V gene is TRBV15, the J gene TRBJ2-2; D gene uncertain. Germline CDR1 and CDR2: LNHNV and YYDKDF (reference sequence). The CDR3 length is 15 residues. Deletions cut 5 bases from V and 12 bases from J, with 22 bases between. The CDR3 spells CATSRPSGSAGKLFF. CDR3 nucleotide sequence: TGTGCCACCAGCCGCCCATCCGGGTCCGCTGGAAAGCTGTTTTTT. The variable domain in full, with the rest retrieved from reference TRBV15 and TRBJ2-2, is DAMVIQNPRYQVTQFGKPVTLSCSQTLNHNVMYWYQQKSSQAPKLLFHYYDKDFNNEADTPDNFQSRRPNTSFCFLDIRSPGLGDTAMYLCATSRPSGSAGKLFFGEGSRLTVL.

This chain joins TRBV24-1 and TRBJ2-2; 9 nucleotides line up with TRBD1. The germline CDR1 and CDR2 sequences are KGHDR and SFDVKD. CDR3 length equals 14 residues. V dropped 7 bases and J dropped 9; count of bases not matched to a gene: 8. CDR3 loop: CATRDRGGSRELFF. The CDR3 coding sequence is TGTGCCACCAGGGACAGGGGCGGATCCAGGGAGCTGTTTTTT.

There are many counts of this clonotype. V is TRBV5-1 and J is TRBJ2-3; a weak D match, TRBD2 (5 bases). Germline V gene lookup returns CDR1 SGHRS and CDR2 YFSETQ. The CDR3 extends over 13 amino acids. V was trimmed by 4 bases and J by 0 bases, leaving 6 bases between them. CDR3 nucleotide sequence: TGCGCCAGCAGCCGGGGAAGCACAGATACGCAGTATTTT. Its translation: CASSRGSTDTQYF.